The rows below give T cell receptor beta chains drawn from one sample of a study of blood T cells in healthy people across ages. TCRdb reprocessed the 5' RACE reads with MiXCR, giving one entry per CDR3 protein. Counted here are hundreds of thousands of distinct CDR3 sequences, 20% to 25% occurring once; the ten biggest clones make up 3.5% to 4%. Sample: blood. The receptor source for this set is a man aged 65 to 85 in good health. CDR3s include the opening cysteine and the closing phenylalanine or tryptophan. A D gene is named only where the DNA matches it firmly. Not every row has a clone size; where given, it reads once, few, many or a size class.

V	D	size	J	length	DNA	CDR3
TRBV9	-	once	TRBJ2-1	16	TGTGCCAGCAGCTCAGGGGGGGAGGCCTCCTACAATGAGCAGTTCTTC	CASSSGGEASYNEQFF
TRBV14	-	-	TRBJ2-7	12	TGTGCCAGCAGCCAAGACTTAAGCGAGCAGTACTTC	CASSQDLSEQYF
TRBV7-8	-	few	TRBJ2-7	12	TGTGCCAGCAGCTTAGAGGCAGTCTGGCAGTACTTC	CASSLEAVWQYF
TRBV29-1	-	few	TRBJ2-7	14	TGCAGCGTTGTACGGCGGGAAGACTCCCACGAGCAGTACTTC	CSVVRREDSHEQYF
TRBV27	-	-	TRBJ2-1	13	TGTGCCAGCACTGGGGTTCCCTACAATGAACAGTTCTTC	CASTGVPYNEQFF
TRBV20-1	-	-	TRBJ2-2	14	TGCAGTGCTAGAGACGGGGAGTACGCCGGGGAGCTGTTTTTT	CSARDGEYAGELFF
TRBV7-9	-	few	TRBJ1-4	14	TGTGCCAGCAGCTTTCGACAGGATGGGGAAAAACTGTTTTTT	CASSFRQDGEKLFF
TRBV7-2	-	-	TRBJ1-1	13	TGTGCCAGCAGCGGATACAAGAACACCGAAGCTTTCTTT	CASSGYKNTEAFF
TRBV6-6	-	-	TRBJ1-6	14	TGTGCCAGCAGTTCGCCTATAGAACCGGGACCCCTCCACTTT	CASSSPIEPGPLHF
TRBV5-1	TRBD2	many	TRBJ2-5	14	TGCGCCAGCAGCTTGGGCGGGAGAGGAGAGACCCAGTACTTC	CASSLGGRGETQYF
TRBV3-1	TRBD1	-	TRBJ1-2	17	TGTGCCAGCAGCCAAGATCTATTCGGACAGGGGAAAAATGGCTACACCTTC	CASSQDLFGQGKNGYTF
TRBV28	-	-	TRBJ2-2	15	TGTGCCAGCAGTAACGTAGGACCATTTCGCGGGGAGCTGTTTTTT	CASSNVGPFRGELFF
TRBV20-1	-	few	TRBJ2-5	12	TGCAGTGCAACGGGTCCCGAAGCGGCCCAGTACTTC	CSATGPEAAQYF
TRBV20-1	TRBD1	many	TRBJ2-7	15	TGCAGTGCTAGAGCCGGACAGGGCTACTCCTACGAGCAGTACTTC	CSARAGQGYSYEQYF
TRBV29-1	-	-	TRBJ1-2	14	TGCAGCGTTGCGGGGAGACTTACTAACTATGGCTACACCTTC	CSVAGRLTNYGYTF
TRBV3-1	-	-	TRBJ1-1	14	TGTGCCAGCAGCCAGACGAACATGAACACTGAAGCTTTCTTT	CASSQTNMNTEAFF
TRBV6-5	TRBD1	few	TRBJ1-4	14	TGTGCCAGCAGTCGGACAGGGCTGGGGGAAAAACTGTTTTTT	CASSRTGLGEKLFF
TRBV7-3	-	-	TRBJ1-4	15	TGTGCCAGCAGAAAAGTAGGTTTGACTAATGAAAAACTGTTTTTT	CASRKVGLTNEKLFF
TRBV28	-	few	TRBJ2-3	13	TGTGCCAGCAGTTTGTTAGCTACGGATACGCAGTATTTT	CASSLLATDTQYF
TRBV6-2/TRBV6-3	-	few	TRBJ2-7	12	TGTGCCAGCAGTTACGGGCAGGGGAGAATAGGCTTC	CASSYGQGRIGF
TRBV6-5	-	-	TRBJ2-5	13	TGTGCCAGCAGTTACAGGTACCAAGAGACCCAGTACTTC	CASSYRYQETQYF
TRBV6-6	-	-	TRBJ1-2	14	TGTGCCAGCAGTCCATCCGGGACACGCTATGGCTACACCTTC	CASSPSGTRYGYTF
TRBV20-1	-	few	TRBJ2-7	13	TGCAGTGCGAAACTACAAAGCTCCTACGAGCAGTACTTC	CSAKLQSSYEQYF
TRBV20-1	-	few	TRBJ2-1	13	TGCAGTGCTAACATTGCAGGGGCTAATGAGCAGTTCTTC	CSANIAGANEQFF
TRBV10-3	TRBD1	-	TRBJ1-6	13	TGTGCCACCCGGGACAGGGACAATTCACCCCTCCACTTT	CATRDRDNSPLHF
TRBV29-1	-	-	TRBJ2-3	15	TGCAGCGTTGAAGATTCAGGGGTGCGCACAGATACGCAGTATTTT	CSVEDSGVRTDTQYF